This T cell receptor (beta chain) comes out of a study of esophageal squamous cell carcinoma under preoperative chemotherapy. Broader study findings: After chemotherapy, TCR diversity rose significantly in peripheral T cells but not in tumor-infiltrating lymphocytes.

This CDR3 is built from 15 residues. V shed 0 bases and J shed 4 bases, with 11 bases lying between them. The germline V gene has CDR1 SGHVS and CDR2 FQNEAQ. Via MiXCR, TCRdb re-called the PCR reads, giving one row per CDR3 protein. The table has more than 15,000 distinct CDR3 sequences, roughly half seen once; the top ten hold approximately 28%. Time point in this sample: before preoperative PTX-NDP chemotherapy. As regards this clonotype: Its antigen is still unknown.

This receptor was identified in a human donor with esophageal squamous cell carcinoma. The donor label of this sample is uncertain. Sampling took place from a patient given preoperative chemotherapy. This chain connects TRBV7-8 to TRBJ2-3; tentative D call: TRBD2 (6 bases). The CDR3 loop is CASSLAPLASDTQYF. Here the CDR3 DNA reads TGTGCCAGCAGCTTAGCTCCACTAGCATCAGATACGCAGTATTTT.